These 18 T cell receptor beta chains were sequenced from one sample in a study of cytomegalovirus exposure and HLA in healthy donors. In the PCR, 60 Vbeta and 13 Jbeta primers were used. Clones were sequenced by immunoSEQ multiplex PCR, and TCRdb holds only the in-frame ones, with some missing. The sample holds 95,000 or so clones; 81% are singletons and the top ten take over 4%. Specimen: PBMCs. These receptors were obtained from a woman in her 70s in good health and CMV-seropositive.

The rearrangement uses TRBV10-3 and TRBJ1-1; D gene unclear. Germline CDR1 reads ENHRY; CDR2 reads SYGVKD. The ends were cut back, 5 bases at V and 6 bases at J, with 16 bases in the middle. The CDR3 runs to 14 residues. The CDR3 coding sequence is TGTGCCATCAGTCAACCTAGCCCCGGGGCTGAAGCTTTCTTT. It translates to CAISQPSPGAEAFF.

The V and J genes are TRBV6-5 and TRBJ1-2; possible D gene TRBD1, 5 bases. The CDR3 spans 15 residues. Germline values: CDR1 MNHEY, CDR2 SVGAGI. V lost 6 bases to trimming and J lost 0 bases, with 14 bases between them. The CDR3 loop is CASRGAGRTNYGYTF. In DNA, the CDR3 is TGTGCCAGCAGGGGAGCGGGACGGACTAACTATGGCTACACCTTC.

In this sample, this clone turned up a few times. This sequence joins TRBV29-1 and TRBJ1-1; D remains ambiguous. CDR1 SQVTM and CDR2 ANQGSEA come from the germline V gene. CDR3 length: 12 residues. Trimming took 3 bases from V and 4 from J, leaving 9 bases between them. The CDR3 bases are TGCAGCGTTGATCGAGGGTCCACTGAAGCTTTCTTT. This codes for CSVDRGSTEAFF.

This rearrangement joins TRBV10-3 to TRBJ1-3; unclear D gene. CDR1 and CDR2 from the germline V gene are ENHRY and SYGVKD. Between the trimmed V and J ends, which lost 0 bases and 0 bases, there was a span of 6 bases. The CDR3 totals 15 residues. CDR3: CAISESDISGNTIYF. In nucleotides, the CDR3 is TGTGCCATCAGTGAGTCCGACATCTCTGGAAACACCATATATTTT.

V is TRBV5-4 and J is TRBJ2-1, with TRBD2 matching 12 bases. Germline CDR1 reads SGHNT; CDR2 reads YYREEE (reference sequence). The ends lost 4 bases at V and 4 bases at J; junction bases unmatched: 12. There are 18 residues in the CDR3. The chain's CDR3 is CASSAGTSGSRGYNEQFF. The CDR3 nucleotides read TGTGCCAGCAGCGCCGGGACTAGCGGGTCCCGGGGTTACAATGAGCAGTTCTTC.

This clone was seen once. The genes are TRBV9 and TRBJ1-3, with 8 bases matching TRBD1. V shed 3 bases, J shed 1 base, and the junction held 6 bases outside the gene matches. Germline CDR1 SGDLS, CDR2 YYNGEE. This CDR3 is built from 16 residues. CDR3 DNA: TGTGCCAGCAGCGCACGGACAGGGTCTTCTGGAAACACCATATATTTT. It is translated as CASSARTGSSGNTIYF.

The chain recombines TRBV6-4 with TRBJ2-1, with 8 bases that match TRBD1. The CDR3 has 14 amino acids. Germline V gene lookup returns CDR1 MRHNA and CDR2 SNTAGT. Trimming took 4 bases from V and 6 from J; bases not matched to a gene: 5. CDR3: CASSAQGQGNEQFF. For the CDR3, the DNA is TGTGCCAGCAGTGCTCAAGGACAGGGCAATGAGCAGTTCTTC.

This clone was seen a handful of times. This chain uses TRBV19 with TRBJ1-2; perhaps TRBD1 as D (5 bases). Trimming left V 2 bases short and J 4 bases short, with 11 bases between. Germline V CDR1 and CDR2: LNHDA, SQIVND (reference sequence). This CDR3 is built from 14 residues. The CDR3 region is CASSITDNPYGYTF. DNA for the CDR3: TGTGCCAGTAGTATAACGGACAACCCCTATGGCTACACCTTC.

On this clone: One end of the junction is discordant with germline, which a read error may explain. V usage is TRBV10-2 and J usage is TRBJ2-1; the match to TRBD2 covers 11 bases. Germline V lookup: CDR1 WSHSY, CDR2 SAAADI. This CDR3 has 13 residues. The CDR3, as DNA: TGCGCCAGCAGTCCCGGGACTAGCGGATGTCCGCTCTTC. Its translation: CASSPGTSGCPLF.

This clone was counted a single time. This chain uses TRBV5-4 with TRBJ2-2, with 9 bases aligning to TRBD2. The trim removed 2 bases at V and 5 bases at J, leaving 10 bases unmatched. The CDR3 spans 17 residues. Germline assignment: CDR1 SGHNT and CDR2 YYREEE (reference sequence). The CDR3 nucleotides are TGTGCCAGCAGCTTTCGGCGTGGTCTAGCGGGGACCGGGGAGCTGTTTTTT. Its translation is CASSFRRGLAGTGELFF.

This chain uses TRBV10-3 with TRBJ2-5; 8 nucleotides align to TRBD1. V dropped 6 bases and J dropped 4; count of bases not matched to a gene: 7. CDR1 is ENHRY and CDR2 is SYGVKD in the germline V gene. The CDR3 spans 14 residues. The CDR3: CAISGQGVGETQYF. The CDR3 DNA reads TGTGCCATCAGCGGACAGGGCGTGGGAGAGACCCAGTACTTC.

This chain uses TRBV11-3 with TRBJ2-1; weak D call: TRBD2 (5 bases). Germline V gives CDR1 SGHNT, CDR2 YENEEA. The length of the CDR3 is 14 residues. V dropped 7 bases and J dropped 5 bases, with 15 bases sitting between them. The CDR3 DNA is TGTGCCAGCACCCTAGAAGGGAGCCACAATGAGCAGTTCTTC. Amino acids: CASTLEGSHNEQFF.

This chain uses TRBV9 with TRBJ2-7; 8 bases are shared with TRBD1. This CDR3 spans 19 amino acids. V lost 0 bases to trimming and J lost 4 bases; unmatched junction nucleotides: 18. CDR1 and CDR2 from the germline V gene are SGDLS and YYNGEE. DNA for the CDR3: TGTGCCAGCAGCGTAGGTTTAGACCCTGGCAGGGGGCGGCCGTACGAGCAGTACTTC. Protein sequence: CASSVGLDPGRGRPYEQYF.

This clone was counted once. In DNA form, the CDR3 reads TGTGCCAGCAGTTACTCAAGCGGGAGAGTCACAGATACGCAGTATTTT. Its translation is CASSYSSGRVTDTQYF. The rearrangement uses TRBV6-5 and TRBJ2-3; 8 bases agree with TRBD2. This CDR3 contains 16 residues. The junction had 4 bases not matched to a gene; V was cut back by 0 bases and J by 2 bases. In germline, CDR1 is MNHEY, CDR2 SVGAGI.

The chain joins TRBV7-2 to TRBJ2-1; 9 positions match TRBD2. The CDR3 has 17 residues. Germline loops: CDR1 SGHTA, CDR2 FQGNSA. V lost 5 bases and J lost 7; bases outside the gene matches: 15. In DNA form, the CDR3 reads TGTGCCAGCAGCCAACGGACTAGCGTACCTTGGGGAAATGAGCAGTTCTTC. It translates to CASSQRTSVPWGNEQFF.

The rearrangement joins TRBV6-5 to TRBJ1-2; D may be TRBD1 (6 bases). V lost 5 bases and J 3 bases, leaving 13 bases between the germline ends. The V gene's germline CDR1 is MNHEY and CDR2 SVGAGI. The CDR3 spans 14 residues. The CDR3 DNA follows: TGTGCCAGCAGTCGATTGACAGGAGACTATGGCTACACCTTC. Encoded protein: CASSRLTGDYGYTF.

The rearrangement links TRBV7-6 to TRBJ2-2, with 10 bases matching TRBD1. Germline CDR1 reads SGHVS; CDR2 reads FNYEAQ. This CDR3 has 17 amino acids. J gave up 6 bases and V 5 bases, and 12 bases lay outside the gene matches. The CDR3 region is CASSPRPGQGFPGELFF. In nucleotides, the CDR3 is TGTGCCAGCAGCCCTAGGCCGGGACAGGGGTTTCCCGGGGAGCTGTTTTTT.

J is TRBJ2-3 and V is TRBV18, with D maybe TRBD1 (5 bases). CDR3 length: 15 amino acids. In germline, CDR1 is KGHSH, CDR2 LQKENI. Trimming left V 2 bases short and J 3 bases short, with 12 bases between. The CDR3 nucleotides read TGTGCCAGCTCACCATTCAGGGCTGCGACAGATACGCAGTATTTT. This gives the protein CASSPFRAATDTQYF. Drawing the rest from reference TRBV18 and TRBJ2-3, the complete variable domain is NAGVMQNPRHLVRRRGQEARLRCSPMKGHSHVYWYRQLPEEGLKFMVYLQKENIIDESGMPKERFSAEFPKEGPSILRIQQVVRGDSAAYFCASSPFRAATDTQYFGPGTRLTVL.